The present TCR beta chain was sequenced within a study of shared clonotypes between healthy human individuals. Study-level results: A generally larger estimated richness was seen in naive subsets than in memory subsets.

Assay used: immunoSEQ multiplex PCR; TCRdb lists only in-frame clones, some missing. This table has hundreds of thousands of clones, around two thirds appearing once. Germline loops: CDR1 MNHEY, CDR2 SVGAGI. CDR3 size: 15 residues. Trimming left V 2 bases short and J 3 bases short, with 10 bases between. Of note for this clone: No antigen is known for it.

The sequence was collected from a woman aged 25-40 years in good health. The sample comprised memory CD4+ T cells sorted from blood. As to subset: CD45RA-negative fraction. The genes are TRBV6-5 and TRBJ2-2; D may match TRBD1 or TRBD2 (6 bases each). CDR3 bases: TGTGCCAGCAGTTACGAGGGGGGCCACACCGGGGAGCTGTTTTTT. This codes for CASSYEGGHTGELFF.